The clone carrying this T cell receptor beta chain was counted at least ten times. The source of the sample is a study of human T cells and chemical hapten exposure. TCRdb used MiXCR to reprocess the RACE reads, holding one entry per CDR3 protein. Among some 70,000 distinct CDR3 sequences, roughly 9.8% were seen once, and the ten largest hold 5% to 5.5%. The CDR3 is 14 residues long. In germline, CDR1 is DFQATT, CDR2 SNEGSKA (reference sequence). V shed 6 bases, J shed 3 bases, and the junction held 8 bases outside the gene matches. Documented time point: pre-sensitization, week 0. The treatment: therapeutic diphenylcyclopropenone sensitization with weekly scalp DPC.

The sample was whole blood, taken in connection with sensitization to the hapten diphenylcyclopropenone (DPC). This chain joins TRBV20-1 and TRBJ1-5; 7 nucleotides line up with TRBD1. The TCR sequence derives from a woman between 45 and 65 years old with alopecia areata. Some clones in this sample may be carry-over from other donors' samples. CDR3 coding DNA: TGCAGTGCCCCATGGGACAGCACCAATCAGCCCCAGCATTTT. Amino acid sequence: CSAPWDSTNQPQHF.